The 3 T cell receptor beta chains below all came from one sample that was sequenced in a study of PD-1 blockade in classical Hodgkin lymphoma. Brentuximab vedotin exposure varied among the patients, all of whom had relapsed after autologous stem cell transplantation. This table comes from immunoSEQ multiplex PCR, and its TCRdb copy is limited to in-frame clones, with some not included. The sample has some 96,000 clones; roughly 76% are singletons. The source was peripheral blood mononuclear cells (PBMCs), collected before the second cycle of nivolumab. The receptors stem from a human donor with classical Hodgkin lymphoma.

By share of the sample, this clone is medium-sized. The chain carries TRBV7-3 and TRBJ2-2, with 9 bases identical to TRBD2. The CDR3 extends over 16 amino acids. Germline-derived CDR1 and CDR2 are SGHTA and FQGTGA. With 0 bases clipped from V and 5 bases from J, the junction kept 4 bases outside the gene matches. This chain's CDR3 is CASSLTLAGGTGELFF. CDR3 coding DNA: TGTGCCAGCAGCTTAACCCTGGCGGGAGGGACCGGGGAGCTGTTTTTT.

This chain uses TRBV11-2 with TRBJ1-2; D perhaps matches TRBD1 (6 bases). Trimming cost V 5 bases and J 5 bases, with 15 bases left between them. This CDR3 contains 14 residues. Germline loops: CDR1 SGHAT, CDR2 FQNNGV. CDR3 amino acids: CASSRGQLAYGYTF. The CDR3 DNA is TGTGCCAGCAGCCGGGGGCAACTAGCTTATGGCTACACCTTC.

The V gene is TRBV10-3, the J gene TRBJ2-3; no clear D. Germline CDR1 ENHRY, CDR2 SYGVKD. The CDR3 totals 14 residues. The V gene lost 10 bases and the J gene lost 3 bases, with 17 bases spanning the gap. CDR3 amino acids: CATRTSLGTDTQYF. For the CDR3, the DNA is TGTGCCACCCGGACCTCCTTAGGAACAGATACGCAGTATTTT.